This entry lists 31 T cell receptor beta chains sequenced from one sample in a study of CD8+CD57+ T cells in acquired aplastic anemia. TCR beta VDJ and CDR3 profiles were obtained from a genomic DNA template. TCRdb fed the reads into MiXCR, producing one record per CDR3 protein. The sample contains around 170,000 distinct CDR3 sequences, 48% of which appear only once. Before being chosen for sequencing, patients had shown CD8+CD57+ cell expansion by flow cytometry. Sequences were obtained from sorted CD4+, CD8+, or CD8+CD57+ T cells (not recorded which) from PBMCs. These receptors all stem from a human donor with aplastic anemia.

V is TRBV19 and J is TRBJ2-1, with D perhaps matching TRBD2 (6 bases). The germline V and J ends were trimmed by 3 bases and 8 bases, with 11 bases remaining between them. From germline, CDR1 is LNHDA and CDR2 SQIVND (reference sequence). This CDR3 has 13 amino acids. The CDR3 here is CASSILEGDEQFF. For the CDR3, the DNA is TGTGCCAGTAGTATTTTGGAGGGCGATGAGCAGTTCTTC.

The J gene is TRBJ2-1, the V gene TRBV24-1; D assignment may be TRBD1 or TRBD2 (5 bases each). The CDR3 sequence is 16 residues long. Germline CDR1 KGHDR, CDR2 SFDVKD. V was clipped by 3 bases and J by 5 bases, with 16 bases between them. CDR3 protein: CATSDASGTVDNEQFF. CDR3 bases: TGTGCCACCAGTGATGCCTCCGGGACGGTAGACAATGAGCAGTTCTTC.

CDR3 nucleotides: TGTGCCAGCAGCCAAGAACAGGGGGGGCAGACCCAGCATTTT. Translating it yields CASSQEQGGQTQHF. J is TRBJ1-5 and V is TRBV4-2; TRBD1 agrees at 8 bases. The CDR3 is made up of 14 amino acids. Germline assignment: CDR1 LGHNA and CDR2 YNFKEQ. Trimming took 0 bases from V and 11 from J; bases not matched to a gene: 6.

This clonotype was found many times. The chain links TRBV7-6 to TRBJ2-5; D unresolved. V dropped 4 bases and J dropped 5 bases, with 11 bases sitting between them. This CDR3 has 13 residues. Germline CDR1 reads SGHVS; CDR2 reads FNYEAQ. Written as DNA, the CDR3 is TGTGCCAGCAGCTCCTCCCTTGGGGAGACCCAGTACTTC. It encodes CASSSSLGETQYF.

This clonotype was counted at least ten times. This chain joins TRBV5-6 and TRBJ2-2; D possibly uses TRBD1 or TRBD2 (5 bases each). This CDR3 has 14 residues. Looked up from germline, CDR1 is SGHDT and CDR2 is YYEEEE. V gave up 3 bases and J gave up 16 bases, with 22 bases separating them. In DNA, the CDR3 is TGTGCCAGCAGCTGGGCGGCCCAACCTGCCGGGGCGTTTTTT. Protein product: CASSWAAQPAGAFF.

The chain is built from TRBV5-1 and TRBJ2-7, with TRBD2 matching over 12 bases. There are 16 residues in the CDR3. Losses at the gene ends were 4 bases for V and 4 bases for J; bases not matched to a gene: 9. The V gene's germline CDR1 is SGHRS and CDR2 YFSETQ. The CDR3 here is CASSPGLAGSPYEQYF. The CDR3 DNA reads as TGCGCCAGCAGCCCAGGACTAGCGGGGTCCCCATACGAGCAGTACTTC.

The DNA for the CDR3 is TGTGCCAGCAGCTCACTAGCGTCTCCCTCCTACGAGCAGTACTTC. It is translated as CASSSLASPSYEQYF. The V call is TRBV7-9, the J call TRBJ2-7; 7 bases match TRBD2. The V segment lost 4 bases and the J segment 0 bases; nucleotides outside the gene matches: 6. CDR1 and CDR2 (germline): SEHNR, FQNEAQ (reference sequence). This CDR3 has 15 residues.

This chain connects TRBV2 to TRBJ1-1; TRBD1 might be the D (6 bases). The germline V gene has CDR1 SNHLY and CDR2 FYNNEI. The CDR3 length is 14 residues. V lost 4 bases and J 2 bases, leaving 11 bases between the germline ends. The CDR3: CASSALGANTEAFF. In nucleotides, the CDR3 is TGTGCCAGCAGTGCCCTGGGGGCAAACACTGAAGCTTTCTTT.

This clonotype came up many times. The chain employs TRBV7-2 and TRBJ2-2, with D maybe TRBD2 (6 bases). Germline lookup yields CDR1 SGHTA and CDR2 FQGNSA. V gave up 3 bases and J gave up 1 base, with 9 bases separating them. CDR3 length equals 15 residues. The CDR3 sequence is CASSLVRENTGELFF. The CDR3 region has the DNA TGTGCCAGCAGCTTGGTGCGGGAGAACACCGGGGAGCTGTTTTTT.

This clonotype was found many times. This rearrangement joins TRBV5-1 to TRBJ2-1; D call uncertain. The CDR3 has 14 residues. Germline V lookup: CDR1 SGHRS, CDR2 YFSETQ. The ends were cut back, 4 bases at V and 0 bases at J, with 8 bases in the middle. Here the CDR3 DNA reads TGCGCCAGCAGCAGTGATAGCTCCTACAATGAGCAGTTCTTC. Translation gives CASSSDSSYNEQFF.

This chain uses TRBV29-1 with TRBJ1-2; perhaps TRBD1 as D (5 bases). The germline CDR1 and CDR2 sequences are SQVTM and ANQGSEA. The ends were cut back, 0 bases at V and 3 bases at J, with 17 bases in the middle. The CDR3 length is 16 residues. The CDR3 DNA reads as TGCAGCGTTGAAGATCAGGGCGGAGCGGGACACTATGGCTACACCTTC. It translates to CSVEDQGGAGHYGYTF.

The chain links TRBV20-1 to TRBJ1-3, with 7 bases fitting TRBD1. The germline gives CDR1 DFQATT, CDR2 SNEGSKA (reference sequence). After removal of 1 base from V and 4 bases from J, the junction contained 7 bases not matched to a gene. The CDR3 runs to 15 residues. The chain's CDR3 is CSARARGGFGNTIYF. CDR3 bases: TGCAGTGCTAGAGCCAGGGGGGGTTTCGGAAACACCATATATTTT.

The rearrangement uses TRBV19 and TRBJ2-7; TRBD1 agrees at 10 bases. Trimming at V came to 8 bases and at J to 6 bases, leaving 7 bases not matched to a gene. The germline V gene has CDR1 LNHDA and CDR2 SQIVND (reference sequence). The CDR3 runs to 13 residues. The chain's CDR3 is CASSGTGEGEQYF. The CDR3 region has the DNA TGTGCCAGTTCGGGGACAGGGGAAGGCGAGCAGTACTTC.

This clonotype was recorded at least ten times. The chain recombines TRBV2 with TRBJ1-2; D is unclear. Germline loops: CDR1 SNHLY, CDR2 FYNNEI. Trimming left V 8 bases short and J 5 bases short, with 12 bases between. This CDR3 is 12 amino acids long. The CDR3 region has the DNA TGTGCCAGCGTAGACGACGGGTATGGCTACACCTTC. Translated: CASVDDGYGYTF.

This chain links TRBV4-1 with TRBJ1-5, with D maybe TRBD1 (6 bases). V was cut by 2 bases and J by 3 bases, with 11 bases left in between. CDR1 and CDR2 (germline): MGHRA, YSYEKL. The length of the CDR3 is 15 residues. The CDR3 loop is CASSQRTAFNQPQHF. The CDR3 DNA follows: TGCGCCAGCAGCCAACGGACAGCTTTCAATCAGCCCCAGCATTTT.

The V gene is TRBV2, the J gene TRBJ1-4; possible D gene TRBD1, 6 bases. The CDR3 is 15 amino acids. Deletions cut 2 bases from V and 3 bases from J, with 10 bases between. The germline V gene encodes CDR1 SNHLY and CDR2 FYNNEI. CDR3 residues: CASSERRGPNEKLFF. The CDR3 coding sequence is TGTGCCAGCAGTGAACGGCGGGGGCCTAATGAAAAACTGTTTTTT.

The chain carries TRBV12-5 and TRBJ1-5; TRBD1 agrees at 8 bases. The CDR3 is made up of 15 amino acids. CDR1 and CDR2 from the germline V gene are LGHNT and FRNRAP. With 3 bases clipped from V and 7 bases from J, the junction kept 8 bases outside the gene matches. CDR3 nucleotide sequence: TGTGCTAGTGGTTTTTGGGGACAGGTTGAACAGCCCCAGCATTTT. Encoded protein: CASGFWGQVEQPQHF.

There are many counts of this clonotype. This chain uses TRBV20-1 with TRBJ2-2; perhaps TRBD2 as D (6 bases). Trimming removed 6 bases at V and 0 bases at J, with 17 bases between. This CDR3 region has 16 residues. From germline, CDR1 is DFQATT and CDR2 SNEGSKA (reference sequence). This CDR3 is CSAGRGSDPNTGELFF. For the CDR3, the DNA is TGCAGTGCGGGGCGGGGAAGCGACCCGAACACCGGGGAGCTGTTTTTT.

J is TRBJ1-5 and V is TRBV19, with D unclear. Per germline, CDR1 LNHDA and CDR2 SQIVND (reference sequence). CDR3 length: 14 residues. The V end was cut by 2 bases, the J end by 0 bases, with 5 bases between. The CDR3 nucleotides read TGTGCCAGTAGTATAACAGCTAGCAATCAGCCCCAGCATTTT. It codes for CASSITASNQPQHF.

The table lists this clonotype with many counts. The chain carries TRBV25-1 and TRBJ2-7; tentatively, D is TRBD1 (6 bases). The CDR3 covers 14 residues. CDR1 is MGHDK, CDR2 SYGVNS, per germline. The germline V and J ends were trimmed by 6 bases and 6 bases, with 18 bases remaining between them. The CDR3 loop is CASRGTLRSSEQYF. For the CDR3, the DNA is TGTGCCAGCAGGGGGACACTCCGATCGAGCGAGCAGTACTTC.

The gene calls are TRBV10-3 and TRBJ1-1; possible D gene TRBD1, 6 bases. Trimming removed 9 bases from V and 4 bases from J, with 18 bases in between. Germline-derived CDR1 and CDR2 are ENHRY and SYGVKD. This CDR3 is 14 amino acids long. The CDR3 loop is CAIQGSGVFTEAFF. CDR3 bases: TGTGCCATTCAGGGGTCTGGGGTTTTCACTGAAGCTTTCTTT.

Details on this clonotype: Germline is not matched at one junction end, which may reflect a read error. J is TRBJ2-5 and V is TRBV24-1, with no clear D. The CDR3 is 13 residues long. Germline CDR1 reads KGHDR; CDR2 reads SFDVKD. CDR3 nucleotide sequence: TGTGTCACCGGTGACGGCAGTCAAGAGACCCAGTACTTC. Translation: CVTGDGSQETQYF.

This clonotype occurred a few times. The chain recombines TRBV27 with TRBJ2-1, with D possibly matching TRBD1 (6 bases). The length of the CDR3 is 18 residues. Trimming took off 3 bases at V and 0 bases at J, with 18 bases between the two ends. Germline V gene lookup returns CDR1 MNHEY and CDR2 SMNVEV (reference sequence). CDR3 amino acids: CASSLTGPGRSSYNEQFF. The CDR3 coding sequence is TGTGCCAGCAGTTTGACAGGCCCAGGGCGAAGCTCCTACAATGAGCAGTTCTTC.

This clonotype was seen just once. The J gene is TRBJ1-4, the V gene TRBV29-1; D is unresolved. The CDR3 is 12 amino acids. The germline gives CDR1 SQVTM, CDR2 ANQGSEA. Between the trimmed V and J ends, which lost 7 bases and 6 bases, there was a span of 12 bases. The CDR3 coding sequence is TGCAGCGCGAGGGATCAGGATGAAAAACTGTTTTTT. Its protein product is CSARDQDEKLFF.

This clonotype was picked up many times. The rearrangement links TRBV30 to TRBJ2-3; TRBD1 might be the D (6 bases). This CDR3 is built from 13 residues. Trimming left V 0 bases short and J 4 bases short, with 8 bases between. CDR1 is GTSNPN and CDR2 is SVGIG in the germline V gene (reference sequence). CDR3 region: CAWSVQGADTQYF. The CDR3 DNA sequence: TGTGCCTGGAGTGTACAGGGCGCAGATACGCAGTATTTT.

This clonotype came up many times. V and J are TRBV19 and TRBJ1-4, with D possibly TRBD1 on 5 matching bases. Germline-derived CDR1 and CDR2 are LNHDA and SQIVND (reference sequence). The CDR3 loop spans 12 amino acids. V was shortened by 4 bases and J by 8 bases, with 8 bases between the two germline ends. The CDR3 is CASSTRGEKLFF. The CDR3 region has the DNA TGTGCCAGTAGTACACGGGGGGAAAAACTGTTTTTT.

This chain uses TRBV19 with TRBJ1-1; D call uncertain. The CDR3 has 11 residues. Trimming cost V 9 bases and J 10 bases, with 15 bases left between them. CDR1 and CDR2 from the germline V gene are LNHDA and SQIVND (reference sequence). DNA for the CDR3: TGTGCCAGCAGCCTGGGAGGTAGAGCTTTCTTT. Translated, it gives CASSLGGRAFF.

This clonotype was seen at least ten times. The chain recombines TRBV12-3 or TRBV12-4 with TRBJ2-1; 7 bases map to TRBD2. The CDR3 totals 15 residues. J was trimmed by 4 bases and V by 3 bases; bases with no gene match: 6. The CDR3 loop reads CASSFRAGAYNEQFF. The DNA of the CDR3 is TGTGCCAGCAGTTTCAGGGCGGGAGCTTACAATGAGCAGTTCTTC.

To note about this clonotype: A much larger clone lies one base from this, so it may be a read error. CDR3 coding DNA: TGCAGTGCTTCCGCTGCCGGGATCCTTGACACTGAAGCTTTCTTT. This codes for CSASAAGILDTEAFF. This chain links TRBV20-1 with TRBJ1-1; no firm D call. Germline CDR1 and CDR2: DFQATT and SNEGSKA (reference sequence). The germline V and J ends were trimmed by 5 bases and 3 bases, with 19 bases remaining between them. The CDR3 extends over 15 amino acids.

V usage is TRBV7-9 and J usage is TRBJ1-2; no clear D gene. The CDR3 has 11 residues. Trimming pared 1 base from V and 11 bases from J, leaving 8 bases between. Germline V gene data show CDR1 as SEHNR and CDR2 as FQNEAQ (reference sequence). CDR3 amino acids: CASSLERTYTF. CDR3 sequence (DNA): TGTGCCAGCAGCTTAGAACGGACTTACACCTTC.

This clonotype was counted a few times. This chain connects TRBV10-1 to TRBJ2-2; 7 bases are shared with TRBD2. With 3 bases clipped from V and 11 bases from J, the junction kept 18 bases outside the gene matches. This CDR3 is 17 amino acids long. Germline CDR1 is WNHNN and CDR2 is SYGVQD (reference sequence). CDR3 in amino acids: CASSDSGRVRARGELFF. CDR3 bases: TGCGCCAGCAGTGACTCGGGGAGGGTGAGGGCGAGAGGTGAGCTGTTTTTT.